This paragraph covers one TCR beta chain sequence. Treatment here: oral pan-JAK inhibitor, 5-10 mg twice daily. Reverse transcribed after extraction, RNA yielded cDNA as the sequencing template. Libraries were prepared by immunoSEQ multiplex PCR; TCRdb keeps only in-frame clonotypes and omits some of them. The repertoire includes approximately 160,000 clones, about 60% of them detected once, and over 12% sits in the top ten. This specimen comes from a study of CD8+ T cells in alopecia areata. Trimming pared 1 base from V and 9 bases from J, leaving 19 bases between. Germline CDR1 is SGHKS and CDR2 is YYEKEE (reference sequence). This CDR3 region has 15 residues.

The source material was CD4+ T cells sorted from blood, sampled at week 24, from a patient treated with tofacitinib. V gene TRBV5-5 combines with J gene TRBJ1-2, with D maybe TRBD1 (5 bases). The source is a human donor with alopecia areata. The CDR3 sequence is CASSLPLRGTRSYTF. DNA of the CDR3: TGTGCCAGCAGCTTGCCGCTCCGGGGGACTAGGAGCTACACCTTC.